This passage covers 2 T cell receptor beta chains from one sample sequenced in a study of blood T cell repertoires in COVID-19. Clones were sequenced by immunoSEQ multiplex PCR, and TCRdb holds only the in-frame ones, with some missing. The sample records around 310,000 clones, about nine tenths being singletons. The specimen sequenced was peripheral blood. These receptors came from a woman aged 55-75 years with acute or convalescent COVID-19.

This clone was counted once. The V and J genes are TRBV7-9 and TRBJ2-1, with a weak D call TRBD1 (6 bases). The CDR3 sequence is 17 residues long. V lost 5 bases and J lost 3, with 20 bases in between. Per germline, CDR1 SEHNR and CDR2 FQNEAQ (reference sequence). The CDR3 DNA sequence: TGTGCCAGCAGCATCCGGGACACTTCGACTGGCTACAATGAGCAGTTCTTC. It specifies CASSIRDTSTGYNEQFF.

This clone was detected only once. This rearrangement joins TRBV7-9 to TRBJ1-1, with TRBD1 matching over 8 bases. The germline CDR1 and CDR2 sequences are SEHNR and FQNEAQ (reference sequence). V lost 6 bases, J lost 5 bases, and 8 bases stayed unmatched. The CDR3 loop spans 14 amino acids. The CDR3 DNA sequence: TGTGCCAGCAGTCATACAGGGGGTCGGACTGAAGCTTTCTTT. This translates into CASSHTGGRTEAFF.